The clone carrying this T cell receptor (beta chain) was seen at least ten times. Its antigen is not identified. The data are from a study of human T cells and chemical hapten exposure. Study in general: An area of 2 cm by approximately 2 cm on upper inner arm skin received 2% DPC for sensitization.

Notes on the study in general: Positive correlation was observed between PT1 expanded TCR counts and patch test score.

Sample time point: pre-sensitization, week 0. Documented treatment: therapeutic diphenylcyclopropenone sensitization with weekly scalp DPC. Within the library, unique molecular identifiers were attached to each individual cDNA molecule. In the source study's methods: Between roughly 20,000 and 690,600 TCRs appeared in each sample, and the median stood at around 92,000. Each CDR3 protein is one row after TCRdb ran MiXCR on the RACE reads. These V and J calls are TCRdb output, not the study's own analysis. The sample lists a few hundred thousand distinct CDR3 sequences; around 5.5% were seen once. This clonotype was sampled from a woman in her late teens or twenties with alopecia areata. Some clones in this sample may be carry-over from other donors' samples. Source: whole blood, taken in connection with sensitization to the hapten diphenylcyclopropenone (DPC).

The CDR3 sequence: CASKTGDQPQHF. The CDR3 DNA is TGTGCCAGCAAGACAGGGGATCAGCCCCAGCATTTT. This chain joins TRBV6-2 or TRBV6-3 and TRBJ1-5; 8 bases fit TRBD1. Germline CDR1 and CDR2: MNHEY and SVGEGT. CDR3 length: 12 amino acids. Trimming cost V 7 bases and J 5 bases; bases outside gene matches: 1.